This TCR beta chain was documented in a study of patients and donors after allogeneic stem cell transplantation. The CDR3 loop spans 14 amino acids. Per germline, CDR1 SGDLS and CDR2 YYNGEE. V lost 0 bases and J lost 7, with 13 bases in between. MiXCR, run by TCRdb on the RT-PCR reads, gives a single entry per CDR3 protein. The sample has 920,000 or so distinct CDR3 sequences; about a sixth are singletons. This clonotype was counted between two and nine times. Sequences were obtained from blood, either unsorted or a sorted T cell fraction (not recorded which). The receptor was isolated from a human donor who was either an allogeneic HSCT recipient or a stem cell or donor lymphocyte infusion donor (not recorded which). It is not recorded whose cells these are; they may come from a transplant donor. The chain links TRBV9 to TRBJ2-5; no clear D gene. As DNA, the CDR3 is TGTGCCAGCAGCGTAGAAGGGATCGTGGGGACCCAGTACTTC. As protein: CASSVEGIVGTQYF.